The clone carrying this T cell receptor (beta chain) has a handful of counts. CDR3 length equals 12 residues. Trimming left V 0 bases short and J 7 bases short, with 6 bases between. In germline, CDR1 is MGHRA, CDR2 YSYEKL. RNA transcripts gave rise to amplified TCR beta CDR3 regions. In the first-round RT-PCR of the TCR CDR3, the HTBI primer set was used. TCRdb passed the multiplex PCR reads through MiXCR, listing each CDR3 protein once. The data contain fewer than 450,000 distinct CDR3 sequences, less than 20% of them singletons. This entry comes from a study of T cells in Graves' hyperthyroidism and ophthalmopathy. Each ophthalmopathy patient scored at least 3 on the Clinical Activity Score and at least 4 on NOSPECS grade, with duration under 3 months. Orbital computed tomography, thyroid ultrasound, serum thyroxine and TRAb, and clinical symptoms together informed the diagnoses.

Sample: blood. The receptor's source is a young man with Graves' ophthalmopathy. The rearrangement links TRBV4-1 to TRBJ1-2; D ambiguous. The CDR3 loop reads CASSQEGFGYTF. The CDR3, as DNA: TGCGCCAGCAGCCAAGAGGGTTTTGGCTACACCTTC.